Below, one T cell receptor (beta chain) is given with its context. The CDR3 loop spans 14 amino acids. With 6 bases clipped from V and 4 bases from J, the junction kept 6 bases outside the gene matches. Germline-derived CDR1 and CDR2 are MDHEN and SYDVKM. Recruits, aged roughly 18 to 95 years, lived in roughly 22 US areas. Two consecutive negative NP/OP PCR tests, clearance, or resolved symptoms defined Cohort 3 recovery. The protocol was immunoSEQ multiplex PCR, while the TCRdb copy is restricted to in-frame clones and leaves out a portion. The table has 200,000 to 250,000 clones, approximately 84% seen once. This sample was taken from a study of blood T cell repertoires in COVID-19. Study-level background: The analysed material was cDNA or gDNA that came from T cells, B-cell-depleted T cells, or PBMCs.

The chain couples TRBV28 to TRBJ1-5; 7 nucleotides match TRBD1. Sequenced: PBMCs or T cells enriched from blood (not recorded which). The sequence derives from a man between 35 and 55 years old who had recovered from COVID-19. For the CDR3, the DNA is TGTGCCAGCAGACGTTCAGGGGGAAATCAGCCCCAGCATTTT. Protein: CASRRSGGNQPQHF.